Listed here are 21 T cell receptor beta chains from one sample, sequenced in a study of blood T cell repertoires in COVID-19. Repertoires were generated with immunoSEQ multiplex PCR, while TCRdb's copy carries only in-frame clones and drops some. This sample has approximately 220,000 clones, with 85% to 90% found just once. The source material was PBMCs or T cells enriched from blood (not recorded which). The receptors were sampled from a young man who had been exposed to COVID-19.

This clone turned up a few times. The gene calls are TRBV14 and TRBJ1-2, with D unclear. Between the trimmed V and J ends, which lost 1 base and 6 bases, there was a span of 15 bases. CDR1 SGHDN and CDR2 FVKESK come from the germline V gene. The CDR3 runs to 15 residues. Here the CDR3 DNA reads TGTGCCAGCAGCCAAGCCCCCGACACACTAGATGGCTACACCTTC. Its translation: CASSQAPDTLDGYTF.

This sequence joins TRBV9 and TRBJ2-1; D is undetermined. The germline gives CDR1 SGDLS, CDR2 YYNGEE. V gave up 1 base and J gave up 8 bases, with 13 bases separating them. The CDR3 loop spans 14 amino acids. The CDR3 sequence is CASSVSAGRHEQFF. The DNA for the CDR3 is TGTGCCAGCAGCGTAAGTGCAGGTAGGCATGAGCAGTTCTTC.

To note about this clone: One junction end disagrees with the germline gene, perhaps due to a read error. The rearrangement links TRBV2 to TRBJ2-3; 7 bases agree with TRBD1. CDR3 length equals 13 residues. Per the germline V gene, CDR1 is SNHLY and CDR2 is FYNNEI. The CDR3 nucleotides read TGTGCCAGCGCCCGTGAGGTAGGGGGCAGTGGGAATTTT. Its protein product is CASAREVGGSGNF. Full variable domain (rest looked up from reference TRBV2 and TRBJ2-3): EPEVTQTPSHQVTQMGQEVILRCVPISNHLYFYWYRQILGQKVEFLVSFYNNEISEKSEIFDDQFSVERPDGSNFTLKIRSTKLEDSAMYFCASAREVGGSGNFGPGTRLTVL.

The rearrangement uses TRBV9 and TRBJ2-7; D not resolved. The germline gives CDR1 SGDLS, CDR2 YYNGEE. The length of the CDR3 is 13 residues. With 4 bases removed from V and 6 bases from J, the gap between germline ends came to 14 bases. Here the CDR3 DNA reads TGTGCCAGCAGCCTATTAGGCGGTGGCGAGCAGTACTTC. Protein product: CASSLLGGGEQYF.

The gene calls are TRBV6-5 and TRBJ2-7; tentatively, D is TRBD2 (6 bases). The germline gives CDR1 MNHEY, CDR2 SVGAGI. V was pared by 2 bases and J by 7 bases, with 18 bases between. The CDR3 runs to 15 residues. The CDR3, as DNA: TGTGCCAGCAGTTACCTAGGGACCGCGGGGTGGGAGCAGTACTTC. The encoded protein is CASSYLGTAGWEQYF.

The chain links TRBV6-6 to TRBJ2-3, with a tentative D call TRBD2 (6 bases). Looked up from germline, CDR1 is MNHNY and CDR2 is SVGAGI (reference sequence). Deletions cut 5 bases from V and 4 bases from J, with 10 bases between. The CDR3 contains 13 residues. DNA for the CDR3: TGTGCCAGCAGTAACCGCGGGGCAGATACGCAGTATTTT. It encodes CASSNRGADTQYF.

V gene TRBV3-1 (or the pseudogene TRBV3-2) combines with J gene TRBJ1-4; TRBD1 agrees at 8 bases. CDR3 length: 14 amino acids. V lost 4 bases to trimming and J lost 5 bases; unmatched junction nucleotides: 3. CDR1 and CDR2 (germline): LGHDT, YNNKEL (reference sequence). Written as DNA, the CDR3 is TGTGCCAGCAGCCCCCGGGACAGGAATGAAAAACTGTTTTTT. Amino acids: CASSPRDRNEKLFF.

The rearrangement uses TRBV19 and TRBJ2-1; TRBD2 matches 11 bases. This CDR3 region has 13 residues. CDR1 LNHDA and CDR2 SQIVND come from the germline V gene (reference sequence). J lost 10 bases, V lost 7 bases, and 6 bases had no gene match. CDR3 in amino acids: CASIPTSGDEQFF. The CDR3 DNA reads TGTGCCAGTATCCCGACTAGCGGGGACGAGCAGTTCTTC.

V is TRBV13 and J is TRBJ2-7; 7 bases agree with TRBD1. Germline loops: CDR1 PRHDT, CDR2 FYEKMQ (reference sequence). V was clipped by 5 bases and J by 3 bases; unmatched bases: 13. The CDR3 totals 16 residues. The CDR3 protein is CASSNVRDSRDYEQYF. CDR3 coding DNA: TGTGCCAGCAGCAACGTCAGGGACAGCAGGGACTACGAGCAGTACTTC.

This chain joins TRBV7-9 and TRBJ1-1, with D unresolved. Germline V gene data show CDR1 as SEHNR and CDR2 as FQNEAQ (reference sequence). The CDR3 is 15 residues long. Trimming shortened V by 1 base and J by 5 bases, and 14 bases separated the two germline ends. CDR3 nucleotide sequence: TGTGCCAGCAGCTTAGTTTGGGGAGGAGGGACTGAAGCTTTCTTT. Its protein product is CASSLVWGGGTEAFF.

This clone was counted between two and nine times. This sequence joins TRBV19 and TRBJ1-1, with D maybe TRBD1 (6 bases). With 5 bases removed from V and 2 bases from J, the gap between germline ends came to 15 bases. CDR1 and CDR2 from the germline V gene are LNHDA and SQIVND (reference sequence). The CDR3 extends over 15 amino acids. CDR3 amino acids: CASSPATGINTEAFF. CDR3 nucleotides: TGTGCCAGTAGTCCAGCAACAGGGATCAACACTGAAGCTTTCTTT.

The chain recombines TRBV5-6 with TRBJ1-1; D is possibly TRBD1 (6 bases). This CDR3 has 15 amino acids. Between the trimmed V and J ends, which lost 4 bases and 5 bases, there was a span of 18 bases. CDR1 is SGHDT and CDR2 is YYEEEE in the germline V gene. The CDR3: CASSPSQGRITEAFF. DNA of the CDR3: TGTGCCAGCAGCCCGTCCCAGGGGCGCATTACTGAAGCTTTCTTT.

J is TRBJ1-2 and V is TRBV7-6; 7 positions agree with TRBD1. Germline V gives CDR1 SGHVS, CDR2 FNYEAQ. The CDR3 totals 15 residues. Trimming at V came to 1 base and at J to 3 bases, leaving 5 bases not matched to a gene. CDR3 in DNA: TGTGCCAGCAGCTTAGGGCAGGGGGTCGACTATGGCTACACCTTC. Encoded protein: CASSLGQGVDYGYTF.

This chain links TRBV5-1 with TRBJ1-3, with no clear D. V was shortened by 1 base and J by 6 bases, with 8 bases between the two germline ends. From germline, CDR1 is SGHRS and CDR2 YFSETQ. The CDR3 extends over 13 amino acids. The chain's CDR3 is CASSLPGENTIYF. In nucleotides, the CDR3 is TGCGCCAGCAGCTTGCCCGGGGAAAACACCATATATTTT. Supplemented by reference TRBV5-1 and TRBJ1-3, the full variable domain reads KAGVTQTPRYLIKTRGQQVTLSCSPISGHRSVSWYQQTPGQGLQFLFEYFSETQRNKGNFPGRFSGRQFSNSRSEMNVSTLELGDSALYLCASSLPGENTIYFGEGSWLTVV.

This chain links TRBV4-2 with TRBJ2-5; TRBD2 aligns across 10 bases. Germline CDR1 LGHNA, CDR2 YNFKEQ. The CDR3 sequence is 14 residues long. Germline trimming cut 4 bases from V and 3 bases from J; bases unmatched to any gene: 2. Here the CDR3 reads CASSLGLAEETQYF. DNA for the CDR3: TGTGCCAGCAGCCTAGGACTAGCGGAAGAGACCCAGTACTTC.

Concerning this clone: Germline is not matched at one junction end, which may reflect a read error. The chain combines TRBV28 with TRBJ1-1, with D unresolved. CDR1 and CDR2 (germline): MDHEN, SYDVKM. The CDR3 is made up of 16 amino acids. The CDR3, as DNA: TGTGCCAGCAGTATATGGGCCCGGGGTTTGAACACTGAAGCTTTCTTT. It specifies CASSIWARGLNTEAFF.

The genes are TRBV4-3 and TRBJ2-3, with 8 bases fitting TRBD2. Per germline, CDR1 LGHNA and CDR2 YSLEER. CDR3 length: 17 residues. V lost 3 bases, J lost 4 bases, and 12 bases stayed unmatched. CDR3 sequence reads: CASSQGWRGANADTQYF. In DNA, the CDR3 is TGCGCCAGCAGCCAGGGTTGGCGGGGGGCCAACGCAGATACGCAGTATTTT.

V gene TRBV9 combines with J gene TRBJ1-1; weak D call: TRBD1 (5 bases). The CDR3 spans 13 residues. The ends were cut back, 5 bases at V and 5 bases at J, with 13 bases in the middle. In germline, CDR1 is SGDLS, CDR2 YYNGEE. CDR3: CASRGVGGTEAFF. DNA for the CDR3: TGTGCCAGCAGGGGGGTGGGAGGAACTGAAGCTTTCTTT.

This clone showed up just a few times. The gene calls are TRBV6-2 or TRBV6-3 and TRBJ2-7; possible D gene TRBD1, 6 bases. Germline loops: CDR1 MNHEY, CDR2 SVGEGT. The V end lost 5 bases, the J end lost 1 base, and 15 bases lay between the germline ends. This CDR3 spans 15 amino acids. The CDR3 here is CASSRGQLSSYEQYF. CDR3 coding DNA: TGTGCCAGCAGTAGAGGACAGTTATCTTCCTACGAGCAGTACTTC.

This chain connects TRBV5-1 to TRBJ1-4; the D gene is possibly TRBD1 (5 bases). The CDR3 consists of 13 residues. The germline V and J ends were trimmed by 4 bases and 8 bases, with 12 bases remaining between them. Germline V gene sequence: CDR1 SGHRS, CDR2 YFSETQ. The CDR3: CASSLETGEKLFF. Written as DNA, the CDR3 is TGCGCCAGCAGCCTGGAAACAGGAGAAAAACTGTTTTTT.

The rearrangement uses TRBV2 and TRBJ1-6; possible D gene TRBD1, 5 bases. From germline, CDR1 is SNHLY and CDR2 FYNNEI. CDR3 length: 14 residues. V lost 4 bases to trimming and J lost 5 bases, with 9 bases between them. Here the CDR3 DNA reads TGTGCCAGCAGTGTGGCAGGGAATAATTCACCCCTCCACTTT. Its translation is CASSVAGNNSPLHF.